This TCR beta chain was identified during a study of cytomegalovirus exposure and HLA in healthy donors. Primers for the PCR totalled 60 Vbeta and 13 Jbeta. Source study methods: The count from a later analysis was tens of millions of unique TCR beta chains, 9.5 million to 11 million of them shared. Libraries were prepared by immunoSEQ multiplex PCR; TCRdb keeps only in-frame clonotypes and omits some of them. V, J and clone size are those of that table, while D and trimming were read from the DNA. The profile covers around 150,000 clones, with 80% appearing a single time and around 5% taken by the ten largest. As to this clone: Its antigen remains unidentified.

Study-level points and caveats: Reports indicated that the classifier achieved high specificity and sensitivity in diagnosing cytomegalovirus status.

The records do not include a CMV serostatus for this donor. The CDR3 sequence is 15 residues long. From germline, CDR1 is SGDLS and CDR2 YYNGEE. With V trimmed by 0 bases and J by 3 bases, 3 bases remained unmatched. V is TRBV9 and J is TRBJ2-3; TRBD2 agrees at 8 bases. The sequence was collected from a man younger than 45 in good health. The sample was PBMCs. Written as DNA, the CDR3 is TGTGCCAGCAGCGTAGAGGGCGGGAGGACAGATACGCAGTATTTT. Residues: CASSVEGGRTDTQYF.